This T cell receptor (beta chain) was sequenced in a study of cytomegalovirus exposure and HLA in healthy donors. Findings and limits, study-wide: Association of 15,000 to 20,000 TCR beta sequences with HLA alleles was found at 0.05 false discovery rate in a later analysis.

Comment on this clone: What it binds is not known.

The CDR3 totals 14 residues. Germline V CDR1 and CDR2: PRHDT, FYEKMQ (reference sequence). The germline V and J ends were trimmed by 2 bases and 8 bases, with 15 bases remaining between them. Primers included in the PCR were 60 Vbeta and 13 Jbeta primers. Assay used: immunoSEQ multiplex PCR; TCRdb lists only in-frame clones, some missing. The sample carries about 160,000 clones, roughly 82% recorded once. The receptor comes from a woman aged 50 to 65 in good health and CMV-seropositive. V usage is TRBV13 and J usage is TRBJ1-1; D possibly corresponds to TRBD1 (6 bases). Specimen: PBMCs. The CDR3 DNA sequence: TGTGCCAGCAGCTTAAATCAGGGGAGTAGGGAAGCTTTCTTT. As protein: CASSLNQGSREAFF.